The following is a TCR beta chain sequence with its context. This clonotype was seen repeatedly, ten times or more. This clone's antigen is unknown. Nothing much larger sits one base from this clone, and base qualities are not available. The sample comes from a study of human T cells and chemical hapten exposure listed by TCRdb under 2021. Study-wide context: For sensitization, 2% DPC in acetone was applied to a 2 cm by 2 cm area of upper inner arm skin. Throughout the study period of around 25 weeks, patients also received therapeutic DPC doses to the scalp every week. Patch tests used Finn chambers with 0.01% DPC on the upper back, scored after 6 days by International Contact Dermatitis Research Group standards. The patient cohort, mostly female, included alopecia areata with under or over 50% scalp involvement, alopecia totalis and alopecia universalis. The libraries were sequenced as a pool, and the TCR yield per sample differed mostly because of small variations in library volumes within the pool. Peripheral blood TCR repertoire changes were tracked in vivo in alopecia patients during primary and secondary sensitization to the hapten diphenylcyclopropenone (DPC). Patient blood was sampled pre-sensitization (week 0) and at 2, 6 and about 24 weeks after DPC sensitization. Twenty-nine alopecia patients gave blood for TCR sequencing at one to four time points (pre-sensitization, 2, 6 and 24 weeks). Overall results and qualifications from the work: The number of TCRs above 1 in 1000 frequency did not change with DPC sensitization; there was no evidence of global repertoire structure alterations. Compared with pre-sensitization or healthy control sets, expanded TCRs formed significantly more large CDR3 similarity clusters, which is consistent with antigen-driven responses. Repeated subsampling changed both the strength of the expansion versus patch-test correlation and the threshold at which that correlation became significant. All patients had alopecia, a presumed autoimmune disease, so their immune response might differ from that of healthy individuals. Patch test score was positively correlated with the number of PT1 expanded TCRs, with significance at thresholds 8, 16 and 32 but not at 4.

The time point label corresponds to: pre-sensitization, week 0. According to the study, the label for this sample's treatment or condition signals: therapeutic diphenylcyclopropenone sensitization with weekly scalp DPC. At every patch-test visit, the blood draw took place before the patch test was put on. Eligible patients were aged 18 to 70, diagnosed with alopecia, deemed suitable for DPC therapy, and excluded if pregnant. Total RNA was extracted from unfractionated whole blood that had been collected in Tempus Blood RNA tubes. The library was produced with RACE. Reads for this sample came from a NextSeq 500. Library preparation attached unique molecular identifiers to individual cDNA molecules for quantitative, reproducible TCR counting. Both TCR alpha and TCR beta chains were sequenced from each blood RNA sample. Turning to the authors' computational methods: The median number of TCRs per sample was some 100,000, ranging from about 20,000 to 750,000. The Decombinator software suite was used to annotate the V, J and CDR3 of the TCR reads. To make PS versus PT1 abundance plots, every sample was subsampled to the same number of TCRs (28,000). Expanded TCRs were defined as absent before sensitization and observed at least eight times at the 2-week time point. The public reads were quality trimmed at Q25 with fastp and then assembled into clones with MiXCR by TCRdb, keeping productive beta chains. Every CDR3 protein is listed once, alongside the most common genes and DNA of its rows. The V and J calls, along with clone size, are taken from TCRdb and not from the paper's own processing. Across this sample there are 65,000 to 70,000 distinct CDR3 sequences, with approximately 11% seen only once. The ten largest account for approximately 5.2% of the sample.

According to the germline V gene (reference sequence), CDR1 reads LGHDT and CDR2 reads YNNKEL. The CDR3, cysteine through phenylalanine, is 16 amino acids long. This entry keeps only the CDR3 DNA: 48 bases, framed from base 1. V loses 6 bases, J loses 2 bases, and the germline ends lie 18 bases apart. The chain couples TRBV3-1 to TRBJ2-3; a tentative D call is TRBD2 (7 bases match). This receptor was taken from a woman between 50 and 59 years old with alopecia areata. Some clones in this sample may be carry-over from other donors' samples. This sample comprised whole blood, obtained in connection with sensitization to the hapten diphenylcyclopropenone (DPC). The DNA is TGTGCCAGCAGTCACGGTGGCGGGGGACACACAGATACGCAGTATTTT. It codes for CASSHGGGGHTDTQYF.